A selection of T cell receptor beta chains follows, all from one sample in a study of early T cells in non-severe SARS-CoV-2 infection. MiXCR, applied by TCRdb to the 5' RACE reads, yields one record per CDR3 protein. The sample gives approximately 63,000 distinct CDR3 sequences, 4.5% to 7.5% of which show up once; 3% to 4% is in the top ten. The sequences come from whole blood, collected at baseline. The receptors originated from an adult who was a healthcare worker with PCR-confirmed SARS-CoV-2 infection or an uninfected control (not recorded which). Each CDR3 is given with its conserved first and last residue. Fields, in order: clone size, D gene, V gene, J gene, CDR3 protein, CDR3 DNA. The D gene is left open where the match is weak. Clone size is given for some rows only: seen once, a few or many times, or a class if the clone is expanded.

>.|.|TRBV10-1|TRBJ2-1
CASSALVSYNEQFF
TGCGCCAGCAGTGCCCTAGTTTCCTACAATGAGCAGTTCTTC
>.|.|TRBV5-6|TRBJ1-2
CASSPGAGNYGYTF
TGTGCCAGCAGTCCTGGAGCGGGCAACTATGGCTACACCTTC
>few|TRBD1|TRBV6-6|TRBJ1-5
CASRRQGGNQPQHF
TGTGCCAGCAGAAGACAGGGTGGCAATCAGCCCCAGCATTTT
>.|.|TRBV12-3/TRBV12-4|TRBJ1-6
CASSRDVMNSPLHF
TGTGCCAGCAGCCGGGACGTTATGAATTCACCCCTCCACTTT
>many|.|TRBV20-1|TRBJ2-7
CSAPSSGDYEQYF
TGCAGTGCTCCCAGCTCAGGGGACTACGAGCAGTACTTC
>.|.|TRBV6-6|TRBJ1-5
CASSDPGLNQPQHF
TGTGCCAGCAGTGACCCCGGTTTAAATCAGCCCCAGCATTTT
>many|TRBD2|TRBV6-1|TRBJ2-1
CASSVAGLAGGPYNEQFF
TGTGCCAGCAGTGTTGCGGGACTAGCGGGAGGGCCGTACAATGAGCAGTTCTTC
>.|TRBD1|TRBV9|TRBJ1-2
CASGLGGDYGYTF
TGTGCCAGCGGCCTAGGGGGCGACTATGGCTACACCTTC
>.|.|TRBV15|TRBJ2-3
CATSRDRKGFEELGDTQYF
TGTGCCACCAGCAGAGATAGGAAGGGTTTTGAGGAGTTAGGAGATACGCAGTATTTT
>.|.|TRBV7-8|TRBJ1-1
CASTPEVENTEAFF
TGTGCCAGCACCCCTGAGGTGGAGAACACTGAAGCTTTCTTT
>many|.|TRBV28|TRBJ1-2
CASSSEGGGYGYTF
TGTGCCAGCAGTTCTGAGGGTGGGGGCTATGGCTACACCTTC
>few|TRBD2|TRBV6-5|TRBJ2-3
CASSYPLAGGLQYF
TGTGCCAGCAGTTACCCACTAGCGGGGGGTCTGCAGTATTTT
>many|.|TRBV3-1|TRBJ2-7
CASSQDARALPTYEQYF
TGTGCCAGCAGCCAAGATGCGAGGGCGTTACCCACCTACGAGCAGTACTTC
>many|.|TRBV7-2|TRBJ2-1
CASSPTSLAYNEQFF
TGTGCCAGCAGCCCGACTAGTCTCGCCTACAATGAGCAGTTCTTC
>many|TRBD1|TRBV19|TRBJ1-5
CASSPRDRLVRSNQPQHF
TGTGCCAGTAGTCCCCGGGACAGGCTCGTTCGTAGCAATCAGCCCCAGCATTTT
>few|.|TRBV4-3|TRBJ1-2
CASSQVSAREANYGYTF
TGCGCCAGCAGCCAAGTATCGGCCAGGGAAGCTAACTATGGCTACACCTTC
>many|.|TRBV11-2|TRBJ2-1
CASSLIQGYNEQFF
TGTGCCAGCAGCCTGATACAGGGTTACAATGAGCAGTTCTTC
>many|.|TRBV20-1|TRBJ1-2
CSPNGQSVFGYTF
TGCAGTCCTAACGGGCAGTCGGTATTTGGCTACACCTTC
>many|TRBD1|TRBV6-5|TRBJ2-7
CASRSGTGRTYEQYF
TGTGCCAGCAGATCCGGGACAGGCCGGACCTACGAGCAGTACTTC
>few|.|TRBV4-3|TRBJ1-2
CASSQDPGQVANYVYTF
TGCGCCAGCAGCCAAGATCCAGGTCAGGTCGCTAACTATGTCTACACCTTC
>many|.|TRBV6-2/TRBV6-3|TRBJ1-1
CASSTTRDTEAFF
TGTGCCAGCAGTACTACCCGGGACACTGAAGCTTTCTTT
>.|TRBD1|TRBV28|TRBJ2-1
CASRTTGRLPNEQFF
TGTGCCAGCAGAACGACAGGGCGACTTCCAAATGAGCAGTTCTTC
>many|TRBD1|TRBV24-1|TRBJ2-7
CATSAGQAFSYEQYF
TGTGCCACCAGTGCGGGACAGGCGTTCTCCTACGAGCAGTACTTC
>many|.|TRBV4-2|TRBJ2-1
CASSQSPVNNEQFF
TGTGCCAGCAGCCAATCCCCGGTGAACAATGAGCAGTTCTTC
>few|.|TRBV28|TRBJ1-2
CASLRDYGYTF
TGTGCCAGCCTGAGGGACTATGGCTACACCTTC
>many|TRBD1|TRBV9|TRBJ1-1
CASSVGGQGIGTEAFF
TGTGCCAGCAGCGTGGGGGGACAGGGTATCGGAACTGAAGCTTTCTTT
>many|.|TRBV29-1|TRBJ2-7
CSATAPYEQYF
TGCAGCGCGACAGCCCCCTACGAGCAGTACTTC
>many|.|TRBV6-5|TRBJ2-5
CASSYSTSQETQYF
TGTGCCAGCAGTTACTCGACCAGCCAAGAGACCCAGTACTTC
>once|TRBD2|TRBV27|TRBJ2-4
CASSLGLAVAKNIQYF
TGTGCCAGCAGTCTTGGACTAGCGGTAGCCAAAAACATTCAGTACTTC
>many|.|TRBV9|TRBJ2-7
CASSDGQPPYEQYF
TGTGCCAGCAGCGATGGACAGCCCCCCTACGAGCAGTACTTC
>many|.|TRBV10-3|TRBJ1-1
CAYQWATMGAFF
TGTGCCTATCAATGGGCTACGATGGGAGCTTTCTTT
>few|TRBD1|TRBV6-4|TRBJ1-1
CASTRTPGQGDTEAFF
TGTGCCAGCACGAGAACCCCAGGACAGGGTGACACTGAAGCTTTCTTT
>.|.|TRBV24-1|TRBJ2-1
CATSDVGASYNEQFF
TGTGCCACCAGTGATGTGGGGGCCTCCTACAATGAGCAGTTCTTC
>.|.|TRBV11-2|TRBJ2-7
CASRAIREPYEQYF
TGTGCCAGCAGAGCTATTCGGGAGCCCTACGAGCAGTACTTC
>.|.|TRBV20-1|TRBJ2-7
CSARDGRGQTYEQYF
TGCAGTGCTAGAGATGGAAGGGGCCAAACCTACGAGCAGTACTTC
>few|.|TRBV6-2/TRBV6-3|TRBJ2-3
CASAPQTSEDTQYF
TGTGCCAGCGCTCCCCAAACCTCGGAAGATACGCAGTATTTT
>many|.|TRBV12-3/TRBV12-4|TRBJ2-1
CASRSGDVYNEQFF
TGTGCCAGCAGGTCGGGGGATGTCTACAATGAGCAGTTCTTC
>.|.|TRBV5-4|TRBJ1-1
CASSSFVPAVNTEAFF
TGTGCCAGCAGCTCCTTTGTACCTGCAGTGAACACTGAAGCTTTCTTT
>few|.|TRBV4-1|TRBJ2-7
CASSQDRPPYEQYF
TGCGCCAGCAGCCAAGATCGGCCGCCCTACGAGCAGTACTTC
>many|.|TRBV5-6|TRBJ1-1
CASSLVGRYEAFF
TGTGCCAGCAGCTTGGTCGGCCGGTATGAAGCTTTCTTT
>many|.|TRBV6-5|TRBJ1-2
CASSPGQFGYGYTF
TGTGCCAGCAGTCCCGGACAGTTCGGCTATGGCTACACCTTC
>many|TRBD2|TRBV2|TRBJ2-5
CASSVRQGGETQYF
TGTGCCAGCAGTGTGAGGCAGGGAGGGGAGACCCAGTACTTC